One and the same sample provided the 32 T cell receptor beta chains below, sequenced in a study of PD-1 blockade in classical Hodgkin lymphoma. Data came from immunoSEQ multiplex PCR; TCRdb stores just in-frame clones and leaves some out. The repertoire has tens of thousands of clones, about 92% of them found once; the top ten carry about 7.8%. All patients experienced relapse after autologous stem cell transplantation, and brentuximab vedotin exposure was variable. This material consisted of peripheral blood mononuclear cells (PBMCs), taken at baseline. The receptors originated from a human donor with classical Hodgkin lymphoma.

The chain has TRBV27 and TRBJ1-5; D is perhaps TRBD1 (5 bases). V shed 2 bases and J shed 10 bases, with 15 bases lying between them. The CDR3 runs to 14 residues. The germline V gene encodes CDR1 MNHEY and CDR2 SMNVEV (reference sequence). The CDR3 DNA sequence: TGTGCCAGCAGTTTAGCGCAGGGCTGGGGTCCCCAGCATTTT. Translating gives CASSLAQGWGPQHF.

V usage is TRBV19 and J usage is TRBJ1-2; weak D call: TRBD1 (6 bases). Germline CDR1 is LNHDA and CDR2 is SQIVND (reference sequence). The CDR3 consists of 13 residues. V shed 5 bases and J shed 7 bases, with 14 bases lying between them. The CDR3 reads CASSSPDSRGYTF. CDR3 DNA sequence: TGTGCCAGTAGTTCCCCGGACAGCCGTGGCTACACCTTC.

This chain connects TRBV5-4 to TRBJ1-1, with unresolved D. The CDR3 spans 13 residues. The V and J ends lost 5 bases and 1 base respectively, with 9 bases between them. Germline assignment: CDR1 SGHNT and CDR2 YYREEE (reference sequence). CDR3 DNA sequence: TGTGCCAGCAGTCCGGGCCAGAACACTGAAGCTTTCTTT. Its translation: CASSPGQNTEAFF.

This chain uses TRBV18 with TRBJ2-7; TRBD2 agrees at 13 bases. The germline CDR1 and CDR2 sequences are KGHSH and LQKENI. The V and J ends lost 0 bases and 3 bases, in that order; junction bases with no gene match: 2. The CDR3 contains 16 residues. The CDR3 protein is CASSPPGLAGNYEQYF. The CDR3 coding sequence is TGTGCCAGCTCACCACCGGGACTAGCGGGGAACTACGAGCAGTACTTC.

This clone came up once. The V call is TRBV30, the J call TRBJ2-2; the D is unclear. The V end lost 0 bases, the J end lost 7 bases, and 21 bases lay between the germline ends. The CDR3 is made up of 17 amino acids. In germline, CDR1 is GTSNPN, CDR2 SVGIG (reference sequence). This CDR3 is CAWSVGRTSLDGGELFF. CDR3 nucleotides: TGTGCCTGGAGTGTGGGCAGGACCTCCCTGGACGGCGGGGAGCTGTTTTTT.

The genes are TRBV19 and TRBJ2-1; 7 bases map to TRBD2. V was pared by 4 bases and J by 4 bases, with 10 bases of the junction left unmatched. The CDR3 has 16 amino acids. The germline CDR1 and CDR2 sequences are LNHDA and SQIVND (reference sequence). The CDR3 nucleotides are TGTGCCAGTAGTACCATCCTGGCGGGACTATACAATGAGCAGTTCTTC. This gives the protein CASSTILAGLYNEQFF.

The rearrangement joins TRBV6-6 to TRBJ1-4; 7 nucleotides align to TRBD1. This CDR3 region has 16 residues. The junction had 7 bases not matched to a gene; V was cut back by 4 bases and J by 2 bases. The germline gives CDR1 MNHNY, CDR2 SVGAGI (reference sequence). Here the CDR3 DNA reads TGTGCCAGCAGTTTCGAATTGACAGGGACTAATGAAAAACTGTTTTTT. Its translation: CASSFELTGTNEKLFF.

This chain links TRBV9 with TRBJ2-1, with TRBD2 as a possible D gene (7 bases). The CDR3 is 16 residues long. V lost 0 bases and J lost 2, with 12 bases in between. Germline V gene lookup returns CDR1 SGDLS and CDR2 YYNGEE. The CDR3 loop is CASSVEGGAPYNEQFF. The CDR3 DNA sequence: TGTGCCAGCAGCGTAGAGGGGGGGGCCCCCTACAATGAGCAGTTCTTC.

The rearrangement joins TRBV5-1 to TRBJ2-1; TRBD2 aligns across 13 bases. CDR3 length: 17 residues. The ends lost 1 base at V and 5 bases at J; junction bases unmatched: 6. CDR1 SGHRS and CDR2 YFSETQ come from the germline V gene. CDR3 DNA sequence: TGCGCCAGCAGCTTGACGGGACTAGCGGGGATAAACAATGAGCAGTTCTTC. It specifies CASSLTGLAGINNEQFF.

The gene calls are TRBV6-5 and TRBJ2-3; the match to TRBD1 covers 7 bases. Germline V gene lookup returns CDR1 MNHEY and CDR2 SVGAGI. The CDR3 extends over 14 amino acids. V lost 6 bases to trimming and J lost 1 base; unmatched junction nucleotides: 4. The CDR3: CASSPDRGTDTQYF. Here the CDR3 DNA reads TGTGCCAGCAGCCCTGACAGGGGCACAGATACGCAGTATTTT.

V is TRBV13 and J is TRBJ2-3; D is uncertain. The germline V and J ends were trimmed by 4 bases and 1 base, with 9 bases remaining between them. This CDR3 is 14 amino acids long. Germline V gives CDR1 PRHDT, CDR2 FYEKMQ (reference sequence). CDR3 DNA: TGTGCCAGCAGCTCCGCGCCCCGCACAGATACGCAGTATTTT. Translation gives CASSSAPRTDTQYF.

This clone was observed a handful of times. The junction departs from germline at one end; a sequencing error may be responsible. The chain carries TRBV5-1 and TRBJ2-3; 9 bases are a match to TRBD1. The CDR3 runs to 15 residues. In germline, CDR1 is SGHRS, CDR2 YFSETQ. CDR3: CASRLAGQGPDTQYF. CDR3 in DNA: TGCGCCAGCAGATTGGCGGGACAGGGTCCAGATACGCAGTATTTT.

This sequence joins TRBV7-8 and TRBJ1-1, with D possibly TRBD1 on 5 matching bases. The germline gives CDR1 SGHVS, CDR2 FQNEAQ. The V end lost 3 bases, the J end lost 11 bases, and 19 bases lay between the germline ends. The CDR3 spans 14 residues. The CDR3 sequence: CASSFLQGVMKAFF. The CDR3 region has the DNA TGTGCCAGCAGCTTTCTTCAAGGGGTTATGAAGGCTTTCTTT.

V and J are TRBV11-3 and TRBJ2-3; 7 nucleotides agree with TRBD1. Germline CDR1 and CDR2: SGHNT and YENEEA. This CDR3 is built from 17 residues. V dropped 2 bases and J dropped 1; count of bases not matched to a gene: 9. CDR3 DNA sequence: TGTGCCAGCAGCTTAAATGGTCAAGGGGGCGGCACAGATACGCAGTATTTT. Amino acid sequence: CASSLNGQGGGTDTQYF.

The chain recombines TRBV6-5 with TRBJ2-2; D gene uncertain. Trimming stripped 7 bases from V and 5 bases from J, with 17 bases between. The CDR3 runs 15 residues. Germline CDR1 MNHEY, CDR2 SVGAGI. The chain's CDR3 is CASNRAALGTGELFF. The CDR3 bases are TGTGCCAGCAACCGCGCCGCGCTCGGGACCGGGGAGCTGTTTTTT.

This clone has just one count. The rearrangement uses TRBV6-1 and TRBJ1-1; no reliable D call. Germline CDR1 and CDR2: MNHNS and SASEGT. V lost 5 bases to trimming and J lost 1 base, with 11 bases between them. This CDR3 spans 14 amino acids. The CDR3 region is CASSIRMGNTEAFF. In DNA, the CDR3 is TGTGCCAGCAGTATCCGGATGGGGAACACTGAAGCTTTCTTT.

This clone was seen only a few times. The chain recombines TRBV6-1 with TRBJ2-1; TRBD2 matches 12 bases. The ends lost 5 bases at V and 6 bases at J; junction bases unmatched: 2. CDR1 is MNHNS, CDR2 SASEGT, per germline. CDR3 length equals 14 residues. CDR3 residues: CASSRLAGANEQFF. Here the CDR3 DNA reads TGTGCCAGCAGTCGACTAGCGGGGGCCAATGAGCAGTTCTTC.

V usage is TRBV9 and J usage is TRBJ2-3; TRBD2 agrees at 9 bases. The V gene end was trimmed by 5 bases and the J gene end by 2 bases; junction bases not matched to a gene: 12. From germline, CDR1 is SGDLS and CDR2 YYNGEE. The CDR3 is 17 residues long. The CDR3 nucleotides read TGTGCCAGCAGTCAACTACCCCGGACTAGCGCCACAGATACGCAGTATTTT. It is translated as CASSQLPRTSATDTQYF. Full variable domain (remainder filled in from reference TRBV9 and TRBJ2-3): DSGVTQTPKHLITATGQRVTLRCSPRSGDLSVYWYQQSLDQGLQFLIQYYNGEERAKGNILERFSAQQFPDLHSELNLSSLELGDSALYFCASSQLPRTSATDTQYFGPGTRLTVL.

The chain uses TRBV13 and TRBJ1-2; perhaps TRBD1 as D (5 bases). The CDR3 length is 17 residues. The V and J ends lost 0 bases and 1 base respectively, with 15 bases between them. Germline CDR1 is PRHDT and CDR2 is FYEKMQ (reference sequence). The CDR3 reads CASSLGTAGGVNYGYTF. The CDR3 DNA follows: TGTGCCAGCAGCTTAGGGACAGCAGGAGGGGTTAACTATGGCTACACCTTC. The variable domain in full, with the rest retrieved from reference TRBV13 and TRBJ1-2, is AAGVIQSPRHLIKEKRETATLKCYPIPRHDTVYWYQQGPGQDPQFLISFYEKMQSDKGSIPDRFSAQQFSDYHSELNMSSLELGDSALYFCASSLGTAGGVNYGYTFGSGTRLTVV.

The CDR3 coding sequence is TGTGCCAGCTCACCAGGGGTGCAGAACACTGAAGCTTTCTTT. It translates to CASSPGVQNTEAFF. The chain combines TRBV18 with TRBJ1-1; D call uncertain. The germline gives CDR1 KGHSH, CDR2 LQKENI. V was trimmed by 2 bases and J by 1 base, leaving 8 bases between them. The CDR3 totals 14 residues.

The chain employs TRBV5-5 and TRBJ1-2; D not certain. From germline, CDR1 is SGHKS and CDR2 YYEKEE (reference sequence). This CDR3 has 14 residues. Trimming left V 4 bases short and J 3 bases short, with 13 bases between. CDR3 DNA sequence: TGTGCCAGCAGCCCAGAGGTCGGGGACTATGGCTACACCTTC. Protein: CASSPEVGDYGYTF.

This sequence joins TRBV27 and TRBJ2-7; 11 nucleotides match TRBD1. After removal of 6 bases from V and 9 bases from J, the junction contained 13 bases not matched to a gene. Germline CDR1 reads MNHEY; CDR2 reads SMNVEV (reference sequence). The CDR3 is made up of 15 amino acids. CDR3 coding DNA: TGTGCCAGCAGGCTAACCGGGACAGGGACAGGGGGGCAGTACTTC. Translated: CASRLTGTGTGGQYF.

This chain connects TRBV7-8 to TRBJ2-7, with 8 bases lining up with TRBD1. Trimming at V came to 4 bases and at J to 5 bases, leaving 16 bases not matched to a gene. The CDR3 loop spans 17 amino acids. Looked up from germline, CDR1 is SGHVS and CDR2 is FQNEAQ. For the CDR3, the DNA is TGTGCCAGCAGCTGGGACAGGAGGGGTGAGTTTTTGGACGAGCAGTACTTC. Protein: CASSWDRRGEFLDEQYF.

The chain employs TRBV11-3 and TRBJ2-1, with 10 bases matching TRBD1. Germline V gene data show CDR1 as SGHNT and CDR2 as YENEEA. The CDR3 covers 16 residues. V lost 1 base to trimming and J lost 7 bases; unmatched junction nucleotides: 7. For the CDR3, the DNA is TGTGCCAGCAGCTTAGGGGGACAGGGGTTCCGGAATGAGCAGTTCTTC. This translates into CASSLGGQGFRNEQFF.

The chain joins TRBV12-5 to TRBJ2-3; D is uncertain. The CDR3 length is 12 residues. Trimming cost V 3 bases and J 8 bases, with 9 bases left between them. CDR1 is LGHNT and CDR2 is FRNRAP in the germline V gene. CDR3 loop: CASGFPVGTQYF. The DNA for the CDR3 is TGTGCTAGTGGTTTTCCTGTTGGTACGCAGTATTTT.

The V and J genes are TRBV7-9 and TRBJ2-7; D remains ambiguous. The CDR3 consists of 15 residues. From germline, CDR1 is SEHNR and CDR2 FQNEAQ (reference sequence). With 5 bases removed from V and 3 bases from J, the gap between germline ends came to 17 bases. For the CDR3, the DNA is TGTGCCAGCAGCACAGCGCCTTCTAGAGACTACGAGCAGTACTTC. Translated: CASSTAPSRDYEQYF.

The V call is TRBV6-1, the J call TRBJ2-3; D is undetermined. The CDR3 totals 11 residues. Per the germline V gene, CDR1 is MNHNS and CDR2 is SASEGT. V shed 8 bases and J shed 5 bases, with 8 bases lying between them. The CDR3 loop is CASGFGDTQYF. CDR3 coding DNA: TGTGCCAGCGGTTTTGGAGATACGCAGTATTTT.

J is TRBJ1-2 and V is TRBV9; perhaps TRBD1 as D (5 bases). This CDR3 spans 14 amino acids. V dropped 3 bases and J dropped 2 bases, with 11 bases sitting between them. Germline V gives CDR1 SGDLS, CDR2 YYNGEE. Here the CDR3 reads CASSGGDGNYGYTF. The CDR3 bases are TGTGCCAGCAGCGGAGGGGATGGGAACTATGGCTACACCTTC.

The gene calls are TRBV28 and TRBJ2-7; 8 bases are a match to TRBD1. The V segment lost 5 bases and the J segment 2 bases; nucleotides outside the gene matches: 8. Germline V gene lookup returns CDR1 MDHEN and CDR2 SYDVKM. CDR3 length equals 15 residues. The CDR3 DNA sequence: TGTGCCAGCAGTCTCCCGACAGGGGTTCCCTACGAGCAGTACTTC. This encodes CASSLPTGVPYEQYF.

The rearrangement links TRBV2 to TRBJ1-2, with a weak D call TRBD1 (6 bases). The ends were cut back, 11 bases at V and 4 bases at J, with 20 bases in the middle. Germline-derived CDR1 and CDR2 are SNHLY and FYNNEI. This CDR3 region has 14 residues. The CDR3 is CARSKGDLGYGYTF. The DNA for the CDR3 is TGTGCCCGCTCTAAGGGGGATTTGGGCTATGGCTACACCTTC.

The chain uses TRBV11-3 and TRBJ2-7; D not resolved. With 0 bases removed from V and 3 bases from J, the gap between germline ends came to 3 bases. The germline gives CDR1 SGHNT, CDR2 YENEEA. CDR3 length: 12 amino acids. CDR3 DNA sequence: TGTGCCAGCAGCTTAGATCACTACGAGCAGTACTTC. Protein product: CASSLDHYEQYF.

The gene calls are TRBV27 and TRBJ2-1; TRBD2 aligns across 7 bases. V was pared by 8 bases and J by 6 bases, with 13 bases of the junction left unmatched. Germline V gene lookup returns CDR1 MNHEY and CDR2 SMNVEV (reference sequence). The CDR3 extends over 15 amino acids. The CDR3, as DNA: TGTGCCAGCTCCTCGCTGCGGGAGCCGATCAATGAGCAGTTCTTC. Encoded protein: CASSSLREPINEQFF.